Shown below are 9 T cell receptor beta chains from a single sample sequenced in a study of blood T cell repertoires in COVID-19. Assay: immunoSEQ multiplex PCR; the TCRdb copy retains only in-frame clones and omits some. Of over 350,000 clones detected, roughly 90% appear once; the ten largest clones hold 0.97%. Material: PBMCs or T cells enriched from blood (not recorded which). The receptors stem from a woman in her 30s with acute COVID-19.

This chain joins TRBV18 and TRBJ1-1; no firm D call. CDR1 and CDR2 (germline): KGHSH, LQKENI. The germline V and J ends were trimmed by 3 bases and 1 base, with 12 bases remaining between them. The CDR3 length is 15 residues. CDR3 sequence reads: CASSPELTENTEAFF. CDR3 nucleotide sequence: TGTGCCAGCTCACCGGAACTGACTGAGAACACTGAAGCTTTCTTT.

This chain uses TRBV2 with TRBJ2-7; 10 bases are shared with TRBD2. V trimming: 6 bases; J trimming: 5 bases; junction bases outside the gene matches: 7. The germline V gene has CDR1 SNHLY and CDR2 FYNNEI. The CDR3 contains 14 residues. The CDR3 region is CASREGLAIHEQYF. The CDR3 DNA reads TGTGCCAGCAGGGAGGGACTAGCGATCCACGAGCAGTACTTC.

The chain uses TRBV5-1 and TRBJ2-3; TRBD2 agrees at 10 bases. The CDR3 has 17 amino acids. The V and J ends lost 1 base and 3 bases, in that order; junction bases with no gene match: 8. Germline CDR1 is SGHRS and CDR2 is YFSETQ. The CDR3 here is CASSLPITSGETDTQYF. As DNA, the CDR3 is TGCGCCAGCAGCTTGCCCATAACTAGCGGGGAAACAGATACGCAGTATTTT.

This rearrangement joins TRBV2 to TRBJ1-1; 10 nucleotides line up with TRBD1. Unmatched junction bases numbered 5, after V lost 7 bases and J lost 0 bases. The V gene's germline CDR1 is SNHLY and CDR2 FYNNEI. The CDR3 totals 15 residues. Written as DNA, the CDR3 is TGTGCCAGCACTGGACAGGGGGTGTTGAACACTGAAGCTTTCTTT. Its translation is CASTGQGVLNTEAFF.

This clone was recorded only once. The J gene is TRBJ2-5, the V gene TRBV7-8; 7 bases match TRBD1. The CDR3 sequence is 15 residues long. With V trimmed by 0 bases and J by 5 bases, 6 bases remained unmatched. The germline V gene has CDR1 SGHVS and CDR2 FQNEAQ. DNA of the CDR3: TGTGCCAGCAGCTTAGCACCCGGGACAGTTGAGACCCAGTACTTC. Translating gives CASSLAPGTVETQYF.

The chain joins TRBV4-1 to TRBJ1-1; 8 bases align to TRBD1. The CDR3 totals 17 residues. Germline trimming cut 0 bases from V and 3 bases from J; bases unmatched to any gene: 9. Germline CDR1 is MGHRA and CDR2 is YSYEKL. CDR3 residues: CASSQDRQGASDTEAFF. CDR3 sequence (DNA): TGCGCCAGCAGCCAAGATCGGCAGGGGGCATCGGACACTGAAGCTTTCTTT.

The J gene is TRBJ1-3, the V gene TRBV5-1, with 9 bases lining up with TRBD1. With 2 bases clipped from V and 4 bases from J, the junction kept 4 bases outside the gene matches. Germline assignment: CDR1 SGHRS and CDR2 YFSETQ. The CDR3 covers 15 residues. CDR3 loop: CASSLGTGRGNTIYF. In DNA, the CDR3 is TGCGCCAGCAGCTTAGGGACAGGGCGAGGAAACACCATATATTTT.

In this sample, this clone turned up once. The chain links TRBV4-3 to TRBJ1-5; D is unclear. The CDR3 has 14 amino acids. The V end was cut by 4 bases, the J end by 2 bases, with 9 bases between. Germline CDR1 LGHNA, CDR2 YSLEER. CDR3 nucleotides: TGCGCCAGCAGCCTCGGTCACGGCAATCAGCCCCAGCATTTT. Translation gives CASSLGHGNQPQHF.

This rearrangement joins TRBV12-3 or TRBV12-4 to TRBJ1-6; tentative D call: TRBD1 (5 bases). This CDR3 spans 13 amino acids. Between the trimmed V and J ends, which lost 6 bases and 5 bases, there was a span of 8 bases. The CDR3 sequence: CASSREDNSPLHF. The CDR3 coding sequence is TGTGCCAGCAGCAGGGAGGATAATTCACCCCTCCACTTT.